These 5 T cell receptor beta chains came from one sample sequenced in a study of blood T cell repertoires in COVID-19. The repertoire was sequenced with immunoSEQ multiplex PCR; TCRdb's copy has only in-frame clones and lacks some. The table records approximately 400,000 clones, around 90% of them present only once. The specimen was peripheral blood. Receptors were obtained from a man aged 40-55 years with acute or convalescent COVID-19.

V and J are TRBV2 and TRBJ1-6, with D perhaps matching TRBD1 (6 bases). V lost 7 bases and J 8 bases, leaving 18 bases between the germline ends. There are 15 residues in the CDR3. Germline V lookup: CDR1 SNHLY, CDR2 FYNNEI. The CDR3 is CASNQGPAMDSPLHF. In nucleotides, the CDR3 is TGTGCCAGCAACCAGGGGCCGGCGATGGATTCACCCCTCCACTTT.

V gene TRBV5-1 combines with J gene TRBJ2-2, with D tentatively TRBD1 (6 bases). The germline V gene encodes CDR1 SGHRS and CDR2 YFSETQ. The CDR3 is 16 amino acids. Trimming stripped 0 bases from V and 1 base from J, with 10 bases between. Here the CDR3 DNA reads TGCGCCAGCAGCTTGGAGGGGACACAGAACACCGGGGAGCTGTTTTTT. It specifies CASSLEGTQNTGELFF. Using reference TRBV5-1 and TRBJ2-2 for the parts outside the CDR3, the full variable domain is KAGVTQTPRYLIKTRGQQVTLSCSPISGHRSVSWYQQTPGQGLQFLFEYFSETQRNKGNFPGRFSGRQFSNSRSEMNVSTLELGDSALYLCASSLEGTQNTGELFFGEGSRLTVL.

The CDR3 reads CAITNLGLAGRDGELFF. CDR3 DNA sequence: TGTGCCATCACCAACCTGGGACTAGCGGGACGGGACGGGGAGCTGTTTTTT. The chain uses TRBV10-3 and TRBJ2-2, with 13 bases matching TRBD2. The junction had 12 bases not matched to a gene; V was cut back by 7 bases and J by 7 bases. The CDR3 contains 17 residues. Germline assignment: CDR1 ENHRY and CDR2 SYGVKD.

The genes are TRBV5-4 and TRBJ1-1, with D possibly matching TRBD1 (5 bases). V gave up 4 bases and J gave up 11 bases, with 18 bases separating them. The length of the CDR3 is 13 residues. Germline V gives CDR1 SGHNT, CDR2 YYREEE (reference sequence). CDR3: CASSPKPGNVAFF. CDR3 nucleotides: TGTGCCAGCAGCCCGAAACCAGGGAATGTGGCTTTCTTT.

The CDR3 loop is CATSTAGETIRNEQFF. The DNA for the CDR3 is TGTGCCACCTCAACAGCGGGAGAAACAATCCGCAATGAGCAGTTCTTC. V usage is TRBV27 and J usage is TRBJ2-1; TRBD2 matches at 8 bases. Germline CDR1 reads MNHEY; CDR2 reads SMNVEV (reference sequence). The CDR3 runs 16 residues. With V trimmed by 10 bases and J by 6 bases, 17 bases remained unmatched.